A selection of T cell receptor beta chains follows, all from one sample in a study of T-cell reconstitution after alpha-beta-depleted transplantation in children. TCRdb re-called the PCR reads through MiXCR, storing one row per CDR3 protein. The repertoire holds hundreds of thousands of distinct CDR3 sequences, with 16% as singletons. The sequencing used PBMCs from the stem cell graft donor, collected from the stem cell graft. These receptors originate from a human donor who donated a stem cell graft to a child with acute myeloid leukemia. Both conserved end residues are part of each CDR3. Each record gives: clone size, J gene, D gene, V gene, CDR3 protein, CDR3 DNA. D genes are given only for firm matches. The listing skips clone size in some rows; elsewhere it reads once, few, many or a size class.

abundance: .
j_gene: TRBJ2-3
d_gene: .
v_gene: TRBV7-9
CDR3aa: CASSLFYRDTQYF
CDR3nt: TGTGCCAGCAGCTTATTCTATCGAGATACGCAGTATTTT

abundance: many
j_gene: TRBJ1-6
d_gene: .
v_gene: TRBV6-1
CDR3aa: CASSAGPRESPLHF
CDR3nt: TGTGCCAGCAGTGCCGGGCCCAGGGAATCACCCCTCCACTTT

abundance: .
j_gene: TRBJ2-3
d_gene: .
v_gene: TRBV24-1
CDR3aa: CATSSRSREADTQYF
CDR3nt: TGTGCCACCAGTAGTCGGAGCAGGGAAGCAGATACGCAGTATTTT

abundance: .
j_gene: TRBJ1-5
d_gene: .
v_gene: TRBV6-1
CDR3aa: CASSNATKGPQHF
CDR3nt: TGTGCCAGCAGCAACGCAACGAAGGGGCCCCAGCATTTT

abundance: few
j_gene: TRBJ2-2
d_gene: .
v_gene: TRBV12-3/TRBV12-4
CDR3aa: CASSFEIGELFF
CDR3nt: TGTGCCAGCAGTTTTGAGATCGGGGAGCTGTTTTTT

abundance: few
j_gene: TRBJ2-1
d_gene: TRBD1
v_gene: TRBV27
CDR3aa: CASSLNGQGASEQFF
CDR3nt: TGTGCCAGCAGTTTAAACGGACAGGGGGCGAGTGAGCAGTTCTTC

abundance: .
j_gene: TRBJ2-5
d_gene: .
v_gene: TRBV20-1
CDR3aa: CSAVTGVQETQYF
CDR3nt: TGCAGTGCGGTAACGGGGGTCCAAGAGACCCAGTACTTC

abundance: few
j_gene: TRBJ2-5
d_gene: .
v_gene: TRBV5-1
CDR3aa: CASSLSAVVQETQYF
CDR3nt: TGCGCCAGCAGCTTGTCAGCGGTCGTACAAGAGACCCAGTACTTC

abundance: once
j_gene: TRBJ1-1
d_gene: TRBD1
v_gene: TRBV28
CDR3aa: CASSRDRERAFF
CDR3nt: TGTGCCAGCAGTAGGGACAGGGAAAGGGCTTTCTTT

abundance: many
j_gene: TRBJ2-5
d_gene: TRBD2
v_gene: TRBV29-1
CDR3aa: CSVDELAGAQETQYF
CDR3nt: TGCAGCGTTGATGAGCTAGCGGGGGCACAAGAGACCCAGTACTTC

abundance: many
j_gene: TRBJ2-1
d_gene: .
v_gene: TRBV7-2
CDR3aa: CASSLEGSEYNEQFF
CDR3nt: TGTGCCAGCAGCTTAGAAGGGTCGGAGTACAATGAGCAGTTCTTC

abundance: .
j_gene: TRBJ1-6
d_gene: .
v_gene: TRBV28
CDR3aa: CASSPRREWGWDSPLHF
CDR3nt: TGTGCCAGCAGTCCCCGCAGGGAGTGGGGTTGGGATTCACCCCTCCACTTT

abundance: many
j_gene: TRBJ1-5
d_gene: .
v_gene: TRBV12-3/TRBV12-4
CDR3aa: CASSLTANQPQHF
CDR3nt: TGTGCCAGCAGTTTGACAGCTAATCAGCCCCAGCATTTT

abundance: few
j_gene: TRBJ2-1
d_gene: .
v_gene: TRBV20-1
CDR3aa: CSAPRGHEQFF
CDR3nt: TGCAGTGCCCCCCGGGGCCATGAGCAGTTCTTC

abundance: .
j_gene: TRBJ2-3
d_gene: TRBD1
v_gene: TRBV5-5
CDR3aa: CASSFGTGLLTDTQYF
CDR3nt: TGTGCCAGCAGCTTTGGGACAGGGTTACTCACAGATACGCAGTATTTT

abundance: .
j_gene: TRBJ2-1
d_gene: .
v_gene: TRBV14
CDR3aa: CASSQGLASYNEQFF
CDR3nt: TGTGCCAGCAGCCAAGGGCTAGCTAGTTACAATGAGCAGTTCTTC

abundance: .
j_gene: TRBJ1-1
d_gene: .
v_gene: TRBV5-1
CDR3aa: CASSPRGDTAFF
CDR3nt: TGCGCCAGCAGCCCGCGGGGGGACACAGCTTTCTTT

abundance: .
j_gene: TRBJ2-3
d_gene: .
v_gene: TRBV7-2
CDR3aa: CASSSTGTLGADTQYF
CDR3nt: TGTGCCAGCAGCTCCACCGGGACCTTGGGGGCCGATACGCAGTATTTT

abundance: few
j_gene: TRBJ2-5
d_gene: .
v_gene: TRBV7-9
CDR3aa: CASSHAELETQYF
CDR3nt: TGTGCCAGCTCACACGCGGAATTGGAGACCCAGTACTTC

abundance: many
j_gene: TRBJ2-1
d_gene: TRBD1
v_gene: TRBV20-1
CDR3aa: CSATRSQGAGNEQFF
CDR3nt: TGCAGTGCTACAAGAAGCCAGGGGGCGGGCAATGAGCAGTTCTTC

abundance: once
j_gene: TRBJ1-2
d_gene: .
v_gene: TRBV5-1
CDR3aa: CASSFGGEGGYTF
CDR3nt: TGCGCCAGCAGCTTTGGGGGAGAGGGTGGCTACACCTTC

abundance: few
j_gene: TRBJ2-1
d_gene: TRBD1
v_gene: TRBV7-7
CDR3aa: CASSLAPIGTGELNEQFF
CDR3nt: TGTGCCAGCAGCTTAGCCCCTATCGGGACAGGGGAACTCAATGAGCAGTTCTTC

abundance: many
j_gene: TRBJ1-2
d_gene: TRBD1
v_gene: TRBV20-1
CDR3aa: CSATGTGYGYTF
CDR3nt: TGCAGTGCTACGGGGACAGGCTATGGCTACACCTTC

abundance: .
j_gene: TRBJ1-2
d_gene: .
v_gene: TRBV29-1
CDR3aa: CSVSLAKEGGYTF
CDR3nt: TGCAGCGTTTCACTCGCGAAGGAGGGCGGCTACACCTTC

abundance: many
j_gene: TRBJ1-2
d_gene: .
v_gene: TRBV6-2/TRBV6-3
CDR3aa: CASSYGGSRGYTF
CDR3nt: TGTGCCAGCAGTTACGGAGGGAGTCGGGGCTACACCTTC

abundance: many
j_gene: TRBJ1-1
d_gene: .
v_gene: TRBV6-5
CDR3aa: CASRGGNTEAFF
CDR3nt: TGTGCCAGCCGTGGGGGGAACACTGAAGCTTTCTTT

abundance: few
j_gene: TRBJ1-2
d_gene: TRBD1
v_gene: TRBV7-2
CDR3aa: CASSFARDRLFYGYTF
CDR3nt: TGTGCCAGCAGCTTCGCCAGGGACAGGCTTTTCTATGGCTACACCTTC

abundance: many
j_gene: TRBJ2-1
d_gene: .
v_gene: TRBV9
CDR3aa: CASSVGVGIEYNEQFF
CDR3nt: TGTGCCAGCAGCGTAGGCGTGGGCATCGAATACAATGAGCAGTTCTTC

abundance: many
j_gene: TRBJ2-1
d_gene: .
v_gene: TRBV13
CDR3aa: CASSLGLFLDEQFF
CDR3nt: TGTGCCAGCAGCTTAGGACTGTTTTTAGATGAGCAGTTCTTC

abundance: many
j_gene: TRBJ1-4
d_gene: .
v_gene: TRBV20-1
CDR3aa: CSARQSSGVEKLFF
CDR3nt: TGCAGTGCTAGACAATCTTCCGGGGTCGAAAAACTGTTTTTT

abundance: many
j_gene: TRBJ2-1
d_gene: TRBD2
v_gene: TRBV20-1
CDR3aa: CSARDRSGGGYEQFF
CDR3nt: TGCAGTGCTAGAGACCGTAGCGGGGGCGGGTATGAGCAGTTCTTC

abundance: few
j_gene: TRBJ2-2
d_gene: TRBD1
v_gene: TRBV7-2
CDR3aa: CASSLRWDRVSGELFF
CDR3nt: TGTGCCAGCAGCTTACGTTGGGACAGGGTATCCGGGGAGCTGTTTTTT

abundance: .
j_gene: TRBJ2-7
d_gene: .
v_gene: TRBV7-9
CDR3aa: CASSAPGSPTEQYF
CDR3nt: TGTGCCAGCAGCGCGCCTGGATCCCCAACCGAGCAGTACTTC

abundance: few
j_gene: TRBJ2-2
d_gene: .
v_gene: TRBV24-1
CDR3aa: CATSDPRLAGELFF
CDR3nt: TGTGCCACCAGTGATCCCAGGCTCGCCGGGGAGCTGTTTTTT

abundance: few
j_gene: TRBJ1-1
d_gene: .
v_gene: TRBV29-1
CDR3aa: CSAGVRNTEAFF
CDR3nt: TGCAGCGCAGGGGTTAGAAACACTGAAGCTTTCTTT

abundance: .
j_gene: TRBJ2-3
d_gene: TRBD2
v_gene: TRBV7-9
CDR3aa: CASSALAGVPTDTQYF
CDR3nt: TGTGCCAGCAGCGCATTAGCGGGGGTCCCCACAGATACGCAGTATTTT

abundance: many
j_gene: TRBJ2-4
d_gene: .
v_gene: TRBV20-1
CDR3aa: CSAVGPYGQNIQYF
CDR3nt: TGCAGTGCTGTCGGTCCTTACGGCCAAAACATTCAGTACTTC

abundance: many
j_gene: TRBJ1-5
d_gene: TRBD1
v_gene: TRBV20-1
CDR3aa: CSARDPRGRGQPQHF
CDR3nt: TGCAGTGCTAGAGATCCGAGGGGGCGAGGTCAGCCCCAGCATTTT

abundance: many
j_gene: TRBJ1-1
d_gene: .
v_gene: TRBV29-1
CDR3aa: CSVEGPNTEAFF
CDR3nt: TGCAGCGTTGAGGGACCGAACACTGAAGCTTTCTTT

abundance: few
j_gene: TRBJ2-3
d_gene: TRBD2
v_gene: TRBV20-1
CDR3aa: CSARGETGDFSGGALDTQYF
CDR3nt: TGCAGTGCTAGAGGGGAGACAGGCGATTTTAGCGGGGGGGCTTTAGATACGCAGTATTTT

abundance: .
j_gene: TRBJ1-1
d_gene: TRBD1
v_gene: TRBV5-1
CDR3aa: CASSFAGQANTEAFF
CDR3nt: TGCGCCAGCAGTTTTGCGGGACAGGCGAACACTGAAGCTTTCTTT

abundance: few
j_gene: TRBJ2-3
d_gene: .
v_gene: TRBV24-1
CDR3aa: CATSDLNSRDGTDTQYF
CDR3nt: TGTGCCACCAGTGATTTAAACTCGCGTGATGGCACAGATACGCAGTATTTT

abundance: .
j_gene: TRBJ2-3
d_gene: TRBD2
v_gene: TRBV20-1
CDR3aa: CSAIGLAGGIGTDTQYF
CDR3nt: TGCAGTGCCATCGGACTAGCGGGGGGAATTGGCACAGATACGCAGTATTTT

abundance: .
j_gene: TRBJ2-5
d_gene: TRBD1
v_gene: TRBV11-2
CDR3aa: CASSFPGQGAETQYF
CDR3nt: TGTGCCAGCAGCTTTCCGGGACAGGGGGCAGAGACCCAGTACTTC

abundance: few
j_gene: TRBJ2-3
d_gene: .
v_gene: TRBV12-3/TRBV12-4
CDR3aa: CASSFQTRTDTQYF
CDR3nt: TGTGCCAGCAGTTTCCAAACCCGCACAGATACGCAGTATTTT

abundance: .
j_gene: TRBJ2-1
d_gene: .
v_gene: TRBV12-3/TRBV12-4
CDR3aa: CASVASYNEQFF
CDR3nt: TGTGCCAGCGTCGCCTCCTACAATGAGCAGTTCTTC

abundance: .
j_gene: TRBJ2-7
d_gene: .
v_gene: TRBV30
CDR3aa: CAWSSLGGGASYEQYF
CDR3nt: TGTGCCTGGAGTTCCCTCGGAGGGGGCGCCTCCTACGAGCAGTACTTC

abundance: many
j_gene: TRBJ2-1
d_gene: .
v_gene: TRBV20-1
CDR3aa: CSAPVGGAYYNEQFF
CDR3nt: TGCAGTGCCCCTGTCGGCGGGGCATACTACAATGAGCAGTTCTTC

abundance: .
j_gene: TRBJ2-7
d_gene: .
v_gene: TRBV3-1
CDR3aa: CASSQAGRRNEQYF
CDR3nt: TGTGCCAGCAGCCAAGCCGGGCGCCGGAACGAGCAGTACTTC

abundance: .
j_gene: TRBJ2-7
d_gene: TRBD1
v_gene: TRBV29-1
CDR3aa: CSVATGTSHEQYF
CDR3nt: TGCAGCGTTGCGACAGGGACAAGCCACGAGCAGTACTTC

abundance: .
j_gene: TRBJ2-2
d_gene: .
v_gene: TRBV29-1
CDR3aa: CSVEGDATGELFF
CDR3nt: TGCAGCGTTGAAGGGGACGCCACCGGGGAGCTGTTTTTT